A single sample gave rise to the 26 T cell receptor beta chains below, sequenced in a study of blood T cell repertoires in COVID-19 (dated by TCRdb to 2020 to 2021). The library came from the immunoSEQ multiplex PCR assay. TCRdb's version of the immuneACCESS table is confined to in-frame rearrangements and falls short of the full clone set. An unresolved V gene accounts for under half of the shortfall where checked; the remainder is of unknown origin. The sample table lists roughly 170,000 clones, approximately 90% of them with a count of one. The ten largest clones capture approximately 24% of the sample. Sequenced sample: peripheral blood. The receptors were sampled from a man in his sixties with acute or convalescent COVID-19.

J is TRBJ1-6 and V is TRBV7-9, with 7 bases fitting TRBD1. From germline, CDR1 is SEHNR and CDR2 FQNEAQ (reference sequence). With 1 base clipped from V and 5 bases from J, the junction kept 2 bases outside the gene matches. The length of the CDR3 is 15 residues. This chain's CDR3 is CASSLEGQDNSPLHF. The CDR3 DNA reads TGTGCCAGCAGCTTAGAAGGACAGGATAATTCACCCCTCCACTTT.

The rearrangement links TRBV6-5 to TRBJ2-5, with a tentative D call TRBD2 (6 bases). The CDR3 is 13 residues long. V was shortened by 8 bases and J by 1 base, with 11 bases between the two germline ends. Germline V gene data show CDR1 as MNHEY and CDR2 as SVGAGI. CDR3 nucleotides: TGTGCCAGCTCCTACGGGGGCCAAGAGACCCAGTACTTC. It yields the protein CASSYGGQETQYF.

This clone was seen a single time. This chain joins TRBV3-1 (or the pseudogene TRBV3-2) and TRBJ2-7; D is ambiguous. Germline lookup yields CDR1 LGHDT and CDR2 YNNKEL (reference sequence). CDR3 size: 12 residues. Trimming left V 1 base short and J 2 bases short, with 3 bases between. The CDR3 sequence: CASSQVTYEQYF. The CDR3 DNA sequence: TGTGCCAGCAGCCAAGTCACCTACGAGCAGTACTTC.

This rearrangement joins TRBV9 to TRBJ1-1, with 7 positions matching TRBD1. The CDR3 runs 13 residues. With 4 bases clipped from V and 4 bases from J, the junction kept 4 bases outside the gene matches. From germline, CDR1 is SGDLS and CDR2 YYNGEE. The CDR3 reads CASSLRQGTEAFF. The CDR3 DNA reads as TGTGCCAGCAGCTTAAGACAGGGCACTGAAGCTTTCTTT.

The chain joins TRBV4-3 to TRBJ1-1; TRBD1 is a possible D gene (5 bases). Trimming stripped 4 bases from V and 4 bases from J, with 10 bases between. This CDR3 spans 13 amino acids. Germline CDR1 LGHNA, CDR2 YSLEER. The chain's CDR3 is CASSLRGGTEAFF. CDR3 DNA sequence: TGCGCCAGCAGCCTCCGGGGGGGCACTGAAGCTTTCTTT.

CDR3: CASSIYARGLGNEQFF. CDR3 sequence (DNA): TGTGCCAGTAGTATTTATGCTAGAGGCCTGGGTAATGAGCAGTTCTTC. The chain is built from TRBV19 and TRBJ2-1; no definite D call. V was pared by 3 bases and J by 7 bases, with 19 bases between. CDR1 and CDR2 from the germline V gene are LNHDA and SQIVND (reference sequence). This CDR3 has 16 amino acids.

The genes are TRBV30 and TRBJ1-1; TRBD1 aligns across 7 bases. The CDR3 extends over 14 amino acids. CDR1 GTSNPN and CDR2 SVGIG come from the germline V gene (reference sequence). V was clipped by 0 bases and J by 4 bases; unmatched bases: 5. The CDR3 region has the DNA TGTGCCTGGAGTGTAAGGGGGCTTTTCACTGAAGCTTTCTTT. Protein product: CAWSVRGLFTEAFF.

The genes are TRBV12-3 or TRBV12-4 and TRBJ1-5, with unresolved D. The CDR3 covers 13 residues. V was pared by 4 bases and J by 3 bases, with 7 bases between. The CDR3, as DNA: TGTGCCAGCAGTTACTCGGTCAATCAGCCCCAGCATTTT. It specifies CASSYSVNQPQHF.

The chain links TRBV11-3 to TRBJ2-7; 9 bases match TRBD1. V trimming: 5 bases; J trimming: 3 bases; junction bases outside the gene matches: 8. Germline V lookup: CDR1 SGHNT, CDR2 YENEEA. The CDR3 sequence is 15 residues long. CDR3 residues: CASSPPGDRVYEQYF. The CDR3 nucleotides read TGTGCCAGCAGCCCGCCCGGGGACAGGGTCTACGAGCAGTACTTC.

The chain recombines TRBV2 with TRBJ2-7; possibly TRBD2 for D (6 bases). Per the germline V gene, CDR1 is SNHLY and CDR2 is FYNNEI. CDR3 length: 13 amino acids. Trimming left V 2 bases short and J 6 bases short, with 11 bases between. The CDR3 DNA follows: TGTGCCAGCAGTGAATGGGCGGGGACCGAGCAGTACTTC. Translating gives CASSEWAGTEQYF.

The chain links TRBV7-6 to TRBJ2-5; the D is unclear. Trimming took 4 bases from V and 1 from J, leaving 13 bases between them. Germline V gene lookup returns CDR1 SGHVS and CDR2 FNYEAQ. There are 15 residues in the CDR3. CDR3 residues: CASSSMPTTQETQYF. Here the CDR3 DNA reads TGTGCCAGCAGCTCTATGCCCACCACCCAAGAGACCCAGTACTTC. The full variable domain, completed using reference TRBV7-6 and TRBJ2-5, is GAGVSQSPRYKVTKRGQDVALRCDPISGHVSLYWYRQALGQGPEFLTYFNYEAQQDKSGLPNDRFSAERPEGSISTLTIQRTEQRDSAMYRCASSSMPTTQETQYFGPGTRLLVL.

The V call is TRBV9, the J call TRBJ2-5, with D maybe TRBD1 (6 bases). The CDR3 sequence is 16 residues long. V gave up 4 bases and J gave up 5 bases, with 21 bases separating them. Germline CDR1 is SGDLS and CDR2 is YYNGEE. CDR3: CASSPRRQGMIETQYF. The CDR3 DNA reads TGTGCCAGCAGCCCCCGAAGGCAGGGGATGATCGAGACCCAGTACTTC.

The rearrangement joins TRBV7-2 to TRBJ1-6, with 9 bases identical to TRBD1. The CDR3 sequence is 13 residues long. The V and J ends lost 4 bases and 10 bases, in that order; junction bases with no gene match: 2. CDR1 and CDR2 from the germline V gene are SGHTA and FQGNSA. CDR3 DNA sequence: TGTGCCAGCAGCTGGACAGGGGTATCACCCCTCCACTTT. The encoded protein is CASSWTGVSPLHF.

This chain joins TRBV19 and TRBJ1-1; TRBD1 aligns across 8 bases. This CDR3 has 14 amino acids. With V trimmed by 6 bases and J by 1 base, 4 bases remained unmatched. Per germline, CDR1 LNHDA and CDR2 SQIVND (reference sequence). CDR3 sequence (DNA): TGTGCCAGTAGCCGTGGGACAGGGAACACTGAAGCTTTCTTT. This sequence encodes CASSRGTGNTEAFF.

V usage is TRBV6-5 and J usage is TRBJ2-3; 8 positions agree with TRBD1. The CDR3 spans 15 residues. Germline V gives CDR1 MNHEY, CDR2 SVGAGI. The trim removed 2 bases at V and 2 bases at J, leaving 3 bases unmatched. The CDR3 nucleotides read TGTGCCAGCAGTTACACAGGGGGATCCACAGATACGCAGTATTTT. This sequence encodes CASSYTGGSTDTQYF.

V and J are TRBV9 and TRBJ2-3; tentatively, D is TRBD1 (6 bases). Germline CDR1 and CDR2: SGDLS and YYNGEE. The V end lost 0 bases, the J end lost 6 bases, and 8 bases lay between the germline ends. The CDR3 contains 13 residues. The CDR3 DNA sequence: TGTGCCAGCAGCGTAGGGACAGCTGATACGCAGTATTTT. Amino acids: CASSVGTADTQYF. Looking up the rest from reference TRBV9 and TRBJ2-3 gives the full variable domain: DSGVTQTPKHLITATGQRVTLRCSPRSGDLSVYWYQQSLDQGLQFLIQYYNGEERAKGNILERFSAQQFPDLHSELNLSSLELGDSALYFCASSVGTADTQYFGPGTRLTVL.

The rearrangement links TRBV4-2 to TRBJ1-1, with TRBD1 identical over 8 bases. The CDR3 is 14 residues long. V lost 0 bases to trimming and J lost 5 bases; unmatched junction nucleotides: 2. CDR1 is LGHNA, CDR2 YNFKEQ, per germline. The CDR3 loop is CASSQDRTGTEAFF. DNA for the CDR3: TGTGCCAGCAGCCAAGATAGGACAGGGACTGAAGCTTTCTTT.

The rearrangement uses TRBV5-6 and TRBJ2-3; 10 bases fit TRBD2. J was trimmed by 4 bases and V by 2 bases; bases with no gene match: 7. Germline assignment: CDR1 SGHDT and CDR2 YYEEEE. This CDR3 has 16 amino acids. This CDR3 is CASSFKRGGSADTQYF. The CDR3 DNA reads as TGTGCCAGCAGCTTTAAGCGGGGGGGCAGCGCAGATACGCAGTATTTT.

The chain is built from TRBV18 and TRBJ2-5; TRBD1 aligns across 11 bases. V gave up 2 bases and J gave up 3 bases; unmatched junction bases: 2. CDR3 length: 15 residues. Germline CDR1 KGHSH, CDR2 LQKENI. The CDR3 region is CASSPGTGGKETQYF. CDR3 DNA sequence: TGTGCCAGCTCACCAGGGACAGGGGGAAAAGAGACCCAGTACTTC.

The chain uses TRBV9 and TRBJ2-7; 9 bases match TRBD1. Germline lookup yields CDR1 SGDLS and CDR2 YYNGEE. With V trimmed by 4 bases and J by 4 bases, 18 bases remained unmatched. The CDR3 covers 18 residues. For the CDR3, the DNA is TGTGCCAGCAGCCCTAAGGACAGGGGACCAACCCATCCTTACGAGCAGTACGTC. This sequence encodes CASSPKDRGPTHPYEQYV.

CDR3 sequence (DNA): TGTGCCACCAGCGGGGCAGCCGAGGGCAATCAGCCCCAGCATTTT. Its protein is CATSGAAEGNQPQHF. This chain uses TRBV15 with TRBJ1-5, with a possible D match to TRBD1 (5 bases). CDR1 is LNHNV and CDR2 is YYDKDF in the germline V gene (reference sequence). The V gene lost 5 bases and the J gene lost 2 bases, with 13 bases spanning the gap. The CDR3 loop spans 15 amino acids.

The chain has TRBV12-2 and TRBJ1-2; no DNA check was done on the table's D call, TRBD1. TRBV12-2 is deemed a pseudogene. The CDR3 runs to 14 residues. CDR3 amino acids: CASRPGQGGYGYTF. The CDR3 nucleotides are TGTGCAAGTCGCCCGGGACAGGGGGGATATGGCTACACCTTC.

As DNA, the CDR3 is TGCGCCAGCAGCTCCCGGGTCTTGAACACTGAAGCTTTCTTT. The encoded protein is CASSSRVLNTEAFF. The chain has TRBV5-1 and TRBJ1-1, with no clear D. The CDR3 runs 14 residues. The V end was cut by 3 bases, the J end by 0 bases, with 9 bases between. Germline V gives CDR1 SGHRS, CDR2 YFSETQ.

The chain links TRBV19 to TRBJ2-5; tentative D call: TRBD2 (6 bases). This CDR3 is built from 13 residues. Germline values: CDR1 LNHDA, CDR2 SQIVND (reference sequence). V was shortened by 1 base and J by 4 bases, with 7 bases between the two germline ends. The CDR3, as DNA: TGTGCCAGTAGTATAGGGGAGGCAGAGACCCAGTACTTC. Amino acids: CASSIGEAETQYF.

The rearrangement joins TRBV19 to TRBJ2-5, with no clear D. The CDR3 spans 13 residues. Trimming removed 2 bases at V and 2 bases at J, with 6 bases between. Looked up from germline, CDR1 is LNHDA and CDR2 is SQIVND (reference sequence). CDR3 protein: CASSINSQETQYF. Here the CDR3 DNA reads TGTGCCAGTAGTATAAACAGTCAAGAGACCCAGTACTTC.

The chain is built from TRBV2 and TRBJ1-3; 10 bases align to TRBD1. Germline V gene lookup returns CDR1 SNHLY and CDR2 FYNNEI. CDR3 length equals 15 residues. V lost 6 bases, J lost 2 bases, and 4 bases stayed unmatched. CDR3 sequence reads: CASRVGTGAGNTIYF. The DNA for the CDR3 is TGTGCCAGCAGGGTAGGGACAGGGGCTGGAAACACCATATATTTT.